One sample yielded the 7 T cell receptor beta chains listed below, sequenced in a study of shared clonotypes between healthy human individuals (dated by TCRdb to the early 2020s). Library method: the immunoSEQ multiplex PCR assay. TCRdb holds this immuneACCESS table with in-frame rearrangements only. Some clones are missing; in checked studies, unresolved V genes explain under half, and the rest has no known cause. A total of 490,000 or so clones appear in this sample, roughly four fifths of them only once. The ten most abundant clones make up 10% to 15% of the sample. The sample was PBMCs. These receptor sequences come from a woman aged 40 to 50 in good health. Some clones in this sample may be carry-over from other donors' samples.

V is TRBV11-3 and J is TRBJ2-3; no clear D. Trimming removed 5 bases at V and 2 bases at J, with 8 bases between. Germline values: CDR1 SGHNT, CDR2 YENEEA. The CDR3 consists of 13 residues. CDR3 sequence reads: CASSQPPTDTQYF. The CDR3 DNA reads TGTGCCAGCAGCCAACCCCCCACAGATACGCAGTATTTT.

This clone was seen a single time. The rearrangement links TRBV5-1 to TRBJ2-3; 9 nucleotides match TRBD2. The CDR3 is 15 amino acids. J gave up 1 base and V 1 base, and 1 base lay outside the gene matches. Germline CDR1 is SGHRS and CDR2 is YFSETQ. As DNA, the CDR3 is TGCGCCAGCAGCTTGAGGACTAGCGGCACAGATACGCAGTATTTT. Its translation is CASSLRTSGTDTQYF.

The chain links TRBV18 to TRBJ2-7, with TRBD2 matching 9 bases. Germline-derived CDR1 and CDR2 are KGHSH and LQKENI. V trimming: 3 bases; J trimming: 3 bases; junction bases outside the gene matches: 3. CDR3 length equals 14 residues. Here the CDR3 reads CASSPTSGGYEQYF. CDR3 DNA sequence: TGTGCCAGCTCACCGACTAGCGGAGGCTACGAGCAGTACTTC.

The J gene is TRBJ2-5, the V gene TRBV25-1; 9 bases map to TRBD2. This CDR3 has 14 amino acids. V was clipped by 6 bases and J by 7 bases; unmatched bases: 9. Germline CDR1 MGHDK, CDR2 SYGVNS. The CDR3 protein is CASSLSGSSATQYF. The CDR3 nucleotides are TGTGCCAGCAGCCTTAGCGGGAGTAGTGCGACCCAGTACTTC. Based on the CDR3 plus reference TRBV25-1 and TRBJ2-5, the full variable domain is EADIYQTPRYLVIGTGKKITLECSQTMGHDKMYWYQQDPGMELHLIHYSYGVNSTEKGDLSSESTVSRIRTEHFPLTLESARPSHTSQYLCASSLSGSSATQYFGPGTRLLVL.

CDR3 coding DNA: TGTGCCAGCAGCCCACCGGTGTTACGTTACAATGAGCAGTTCTTC. This encodes CASSPPVLRYNEQFF. The V and J genes are TRBV7-9 and TRBJ2-1; D is undetermined. This CDR3 region has 15 residues. Germline lookup yields CDR1 SEHNR and CDR2 FQNEAQ (reference sequence). Trimming took off 5 bases at V and 4 bases at J, with 15 bases between the two ends.

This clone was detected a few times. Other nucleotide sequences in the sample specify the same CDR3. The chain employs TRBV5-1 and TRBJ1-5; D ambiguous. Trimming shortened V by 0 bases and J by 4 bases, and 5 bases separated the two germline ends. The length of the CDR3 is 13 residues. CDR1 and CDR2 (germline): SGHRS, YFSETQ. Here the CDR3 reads CASSLAGNQPQHF. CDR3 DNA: TGCGCCAGCAGCTTGGCCGGGAATCAGCCCCAGCATTTT. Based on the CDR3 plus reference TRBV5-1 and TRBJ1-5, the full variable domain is KAGVTQTPRYLIKTRGQQVTLSCSPISGHRSVSWYQQTPGQGLQFLFEYFSETQRNKGNFPGRFSGRQFSNSRSEMNVSTLELGDSALYLCASSLAGNQPQHFGDGTRLSIL.

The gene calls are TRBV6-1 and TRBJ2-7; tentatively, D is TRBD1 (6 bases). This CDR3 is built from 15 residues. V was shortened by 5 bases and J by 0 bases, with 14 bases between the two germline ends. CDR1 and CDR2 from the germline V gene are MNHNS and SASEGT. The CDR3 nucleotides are TGTGCCAGCAGTTCTAACAGGGACGGCTCCTACGAGCAGTACTTC. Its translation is CASSSNRDGSYEQYF.